This entry lists 6 T cell receptor beta chains sequenced from one sample in a study of T cells in Graves' hyperthyroidism and ophthalmopathy. Amplified regions were TCR beta CDR3 sequences from RNA transcripts. The HTBI set primed first-round TCR CDR3 RT-PCR. TCRdb ran MiXCR on the multiplex PCR reads and lists one entry per CDR3 protein. The table has 500,000 to 700,000 distinct CDR3 sequences, 16% seen once; the top ten hold about 18%. The sequencing sample was made of blood. The receptors shown here come from a woman under 30 with Graves' hyperthyroidism.

This clonotype was recorded many times. The rearrangement uses TRBV11-3 and TRBJ1-6; the D is unclear. The length of the CDR3 is 15 residues. Germline CDR1 SGHNT, CDR2 YENEEA. Trimming took 5 bases from V and 9 from J, leaving 17 bases between them. CDR3 bases: TGTGCCAGCAGCCCAACCCCTGGTCTCGGTTCACCCCTCCACTTT. It translates to CASSPTPGLGSPLHF.

This clonotype was picked up a small number of times. V is TRBV28 and J is TRBJ2-1; 13 bases agree with TRBD2. Trimming cost V 4 bases and J 10 bases; bases outside gene matches: 10. CDR1 MDHEN and CDR2 SYDVKM come from the germline V gene. The CDR3 is 16 amino acids. The CDR3 DNA sequence: TGTGCCAGCAGTTCGAGGACTAGCGGGAGTTTAGGGGAGCAGTTCTTC. Amino acids: CASSSRTSGSLGEQFF.

This clonotype was detected many times. The chain employs TRBV20-1 and TRBJ2-3; 11 nucleotides align to TRBD2. Trimming took 6 bases from V and 2 from J; bases not matched to a gene: 7. In germline, CDR1 is DFQATT, CDR2 SNEGSKA (reference sequence). The CDR3 covers 15 residues. In DNA, the CDR3 is TGCAGTGCCCATACTAGCGGGGGTTTCACAGATACGCAGTATTTT. Its translation: CSAHTSGGFTDTQYF.

This clonotype has at least ten counts. V is TRBV7-2 and J is TRBJ1-2; TRBD1 matches at 10 bases. Germline V lookup: CDR1 SGHTA, CDR2 FQGNSA. The V segment lost 5 bases and the J segment 5 bases; nucleotides outside the gene matches: 11. The CDR3 is 16 residues long. For the CDR3, the DNA is TGTGCCAGCAGCACCTATAGCCGACAGGGGGCGTATGGCTACACCTTC. This gives the protein CASSTYSRQGAYGYTF.

In its sample, this clonotype was seen once. The gene calls are TRBV29-1 and TRBJ1-1; D possibly corresponds to TRBD1 (6 bases). Trimming cost V 7 bases and J 7 bases, with 10 bases left between them. This CDR3 spans 10 amino acids. Germline CDR1 is SQVTM and CDR2 is ANQGSEA. The CDR3 is CSAETGEAFF. The DNA for the CDR3 is TGCAGCGCCGAGACAGGTGAAGCTTTCTTT.

In this sample, this clonotype turned up many times. The chain combines TRBV2 with TRBJ2-6; no clear D. Germline-derived CDR1 and CDR2 are SNHLY and FYNNEI. Trimming cost V 7 bases and J 0 bases, with 4 bases left between them. The CDR3 is 13 amino acids. The CDR3 reads CASTVSGANVLTF. In DNA, the CDR3 is TGTGCCAGCACCGTCTCTGGGGCCAACGTCCTGACTTTC. Drawing the rest from reference TRBV2 and TRBJ2-6, the complete variable domain is EPEVTQTPSHQVTQMGQEVILRCVPISNHLYFYWYRQILGQKVEFLVSFYNNEISEKSEIFDDQFSVERPDGSNFTLKIRSTKLEDSAMYFCASTVSGANVLTFGAGSRLTVL.